This T cell receptor (beta chain) was sequenced for a study of blood T cell repertoires in COVID-19. Overall study context: The United States, Italy and Spain were the sources of the acute and convalescent COVID-19 samples.

In the study's own analysis: Reference gene primer amplification in the assay estimated nucleated cell counts. The data were produced by immunoSEQ multiplex PCR, yet TCRdb's version contains in-frame clones alone and is incomplete. Clone size and V and J calls were adopted from that table, with D and trimming inferred from the DNA. The table lists some 240,000 clones, 90% of them singletons. Trimming removed 3 bases from V and 9 bases from J, with 12 bases in between. Germline V gene data show CDR1 as MNHEY and CDR2 as SMNVEV (reference sequence). This CDR3 has 14 amino acids. This chain joins TRBV27 and TRBJ1-6; D might be TRBD1 (5 bases). The clonotype originates from an older woman with COVID-19, enrolled during active disease. Sequencing was performed on peripheral blood. CDR3 protein: CASSFPATGSPLHF. CDR3 sequence (DNA): TGTGCCAGCAGTTTCCCTGCCACAGGTTCACCCCTCCACTTT.